The sequence of this T cell receptor beta chain was determined in a study of blood T cell repertoires in COVID-19. On the study more broadly: PBMCs, B-cell-depleted T cells, or T cells were the source of the cDNA or gDNA that made up the material.

Sequencing used immunoSEQ multiplex PCR; TCRdb keeps in-frame clones, though not all of them. This sample has about 350,000 clones; about 90% occur once, and the top ten carry around 6%. Germline V lookup: CDR1 SGHTS, CDR2 YDEGEE. The junction had 5 bases not matched to a gene; V was cut back by 0 bases and J by 0 bases. The CDR3 runs to 17 residues. The sequencing input was peripheral blood. This sequence joins TRBV5-8 and TRBJ2-3, with 9 positions matching TRBD2. This clonotype originated in a woman between 45 and 65 years old with COVID-19, enrolled during active disease. The DNA for the CDR3 is TGTGCCAGCAGCTTGGAGGTAGCGGGAGTAAGCACAGATACGCAGTATTTT. Amino acids: CASSLEVAGVSTDTQYF.